These 32 T cell receptor beta chains share one sample of origin, sequenced in a study of OX40 agonist ivuxolimab in advanced cancers. The assay was immunoSEQ multiplex PCR, and TCRdb's table has in-frame clones only and misses some. The sample has 65,000 to 85,000 clones, around four fifths seen once. This material consisted of CD4+ or CD8+ T cells sorted from blood, taken in a trial of the OX40 agonist ivuxolimab. The origin of the receptors is an adult with an advanced solid tumor such as melanoma, head and neck, liver or kidney cancer.

In DNA form, the CDR3 reads TGCGCCAGCAGCTTGGTAACTAGCGGGAGAATCTACGAGCAGTACTTC. The encoded protein is CASSLVTSGRIYEQYF. This sequence joins TRBV5-1 and TRBJ2-7; 11 nucleotides match TRBD2. Trimming removed 0 bases from V and 3 bases from J; junction bases left unmatched: 5. CDR3 length equals 16 residues. Germline CDR1 SGHRS, CDR2 YFSETQ.

V gene TRBV30 combines with J gene TRBJ1-5; 7 nucleotides match TRBD1. The CDR3 totals 13 residues. After removal of 5 bases from V and 5 bases from J, the junction contained 6 bases not matched to a gene. Germline V gene lookup returns CDR1 GTSNPN and CDR2 SVGIG (reference sequence). CDR3 DNA: TGTGCCTGGGAGACAGGGCGGGATCAGCCCCAGCATTTT. Amino acids: CAWETGRDQPQHF.

The J gene is TRBJ2-5, the V gene TRBV11-3; D not certain. Per the germline V gene, CDR1 is SGHNT and CDR2 is YENEEA. Trimming stripped 0 bases from V and 7 bases from J, with 9 bases between. The CDR3 has 13 residues. The CDR3 protein is CASSLDQSGTQYF. Here the CDR3 DNA reads TGTGCCAGCAGCTTAGATCAGTCGGGGACCCAGTACTTC.

The V call is TRBV5-5, the J call TRBJ2-7; 9 nucleotides line up with TRBD1. V lost 4 bases and J lost 3; bases outside the gene matches: 5. The germline V gene has CDR1 SGHKS and CDR2 YYEKEE (reference sequence). This CDR3 contains 14 residues. CDR3 amino acids: CASSEGQGFYEQYF. In DNA, the CDR3 is TGTGCCAGCAGCGAGGGACAGGGCTTCTACGAGCAGTACTTC.

J is TRBJ1-2 and V is TRBV5-4; 7 bases fit TRBD1. The CDR3 extends over 14 amino acids. Germline trimming cut 2 bases from V and 8 bases from J; bases unmatched to any gene: 9. Per the germline V gene, CDR1 is SGHNT and CDR2 is YYREEE (reference sequence). The CDR3 coding sequence is TGTGCCAGCAGCTTCCAGACAGGGACGTCCGGCTACACCTTC. It yields the protein CASSFQTGTSGYTF.

The J gene is TRBJ2-3, the V gene TRBV7-3, with 7 bases aligning to TRBD1. After removal of 4 bases from V and 4 bases from J, the junction contained 8 bases not matched to a gene. The germline V gene encodes CDR1 SGHTA and CDR2 FQGTGA. The CDR3 is made up of 15 amino acids. As DNA, the CDR3 is TGTGCCAGCAGCTCCAGGGGGTTGCCCCCAGATACGCAGTATTTT. Translating it yields CASSSRGLPPDTQYF. Full variable domain (outside the CDR3, taken from reference TRBV7-3 and TRBJ2-3): GAGVSQTPSNKVTEKGKYVELRCDPISGHTALYWYRQSLGQGPEFLIYFQGTGAADDSGLPNDRFFAVRPEGSVSTLKIQRTERGDSAVYLCASSSRGLPPDTQYFGPGTRLTVL.

The CDR3 region has the DNA TGCGCCAGCACCGAAGGGAGGGTAGCGGGGTCGCAGTTCTTC. Translated, it gives CASTEGRVAGSQFF. The chain employs TRBV4-1 and TRBJ2-1; 8 bases are shared with TRBD2. This CDR3 spans 14 amino acids. CDR1 and CDR2 (germline): MGHRA, YSYEKL. The ends lost 7 bases at V and 12 bases at J; junction bases unmatched: 14.

The sample holds a few counts of this clone. This chain uses TRBV2 with TRBJ1-1; 7 nucleotides agree with TRBD1. Germline lookup yields CDR1 SNHLY and CDR2 FYNNEI. With V trimmed by 4 bases and J by 4 bases, 6 bases remained unmatched. CDR3 length: 14 residues. The CDR3 nucleotides read TGTGCCAGCAGTGTCAACAGGGGAGGCACTGAAGCTTTCTTT. It translates to CASSVNRGGTEAFF.

CDR3 in amino acids: CASSPRQGISTEAFF. CDR3 coding DNA: TGTGCCAGCAGCCCGCGACAGGGAATCAGCACTGAAGCTTTCTTT. The V gene is TRBV7-2, the J gene TRBJ1-1; TRBD1 matches 7 bases. V lost 5 bases to trimming and J lost 4 bases; unmatched junction nucleotides: 10. The germline gives CDR1 SGHTA, CDR2 FQGNSA. CDR3 size: 15 residues.

The CDR3 DNA reads TGTGCCAGCAGCGATGGACAGGGCTATGGCTACACCTTC. Amino acids: CASSDGQGYGYTF. The V gene is TRBV7-3, the J gene TRBJ1-2, with TRBD1 identical over 8 bases. Germline CDR1 and CDR2: SGHTA and FQGTGA. There are 13 residues in the CDR3. The ends lost 5 bases at V and 4 bases at J; junction bases unmatched: 3.

V and J are TRBV30 and TRBJ1-2; 8 nucleotides match TRBD1. The J segment lost 2 bases and the V segment lost 4 bases, leaving 0 bases of the junction unmatched. Germline CDR1 GTSNPN, CDR2 SVGIG (reference sequence). The CDR3 contains 12 residues. CDR3 sequence: CAWTGGNYGYTF. CDR3 DNA sequence: TGTGCCTGGACAGGGGGCAACTATGGCTACACCTTC.

The V call is TRBV5-4, the J call TRBJ2-3; D not certain. This CDR3 is 14 amino acids long. From germline, CDR1 is SGHNT and CDR2 YYREEE (reference sequence). The ends were cut back, 4 bases at V and 3 bases at J, with 12 bases in the middle. The CDR3 nucleotides are TGTGCCAGCAGCCTGCAGCAGGTAACAGATACGCAGTATTTT. Residues: CASSLQQVTDTQYF.

This clone was picked up one time. This chain joins TRBV2 and TRBJ1-6; unclear D gene. V gave up 7 bases and J gave up 0 bases, with 22 bases separating them. Germline CDR1 reads SNHLY; CDR2 reads FYNNEI. CDR3 length equals 19 residues. The CDR3 nucleotides are TGTGCCAGCACCCATCTACCACGGGGAGGCAGCTCCTATAATTCACCCCTCCACTTT. This sequence encodes CASTHLPRGGSSYNSPLHF.

This clone has just one count. The chain combines TRBV15 with TRBJ2-2, with TRBD1 identical over 8 bases. The CDR3 is 15 amino acids. Germline loops: CDR1 LNHNV, CDR2 YYDKDF (reference sequence). J was trimmed by 6 bases and V by 0 bases; bases with no gene match: 3. CDR3 DNA: TGTGCCACCAGCAGAGATTTGACAGGGGCCGGGGAGCTGTTTTTT. This encodes CATSRDLTGAGELFF.

This chain connects TRBV12-5 to TRBJ2-3, with 10 positions matching TRBD2. Germline V gene lookup returns CDR1 LGHNT and CDR2 FRNRAP. V trimming: 2 bases; J trimming: 2 bases; junction bases outside the gene matches: 7. The CDR3 is 17 residues long. The CDR3 is CASGLTVAGGLTDTQYF. In DNA, the CDR3 is TGTGCTAGTGGTTTGACGGTAGCGGGGGGTCTCACAGATACGCAGTATTTT.

The table lists this clone with a count of one. The J gene is TRBJ1-1, the V gene TRBV29-1; a possible D gene is TRBD1 (5 bases). The CDR3 sequence is 13 residues long. Germline V gene sequence: CDR1 SQVTM, CDR2 ANQGSEA. The V end lost 1 base, the J end lost 5 bases, and 11 bases lay between the germline ends. This chain's CDR3 is CSVEVTRATEAFF. CDR3 nucleotides: TGCAGCGTTGAAGTTACCAGGGCAACTGAAGCTTTCTTT.

The chain employs TRBV7-2 and TRBJ1-2; no clear D. The CDR3 is 15 residues long. Germline lookup yields CDR1 SGHTA and CDR2 FQGNSA. V gave up 5 bases and J gave up 4 bases, with 17 bases separating them. The CDR3, as DNA: TGTGCCAGCAGCCTGAGGACGGCTACCCTCTATGGCTACACCTTC. As protein: CASSLRTATLYGYTF.

The V and J genes are TRBV7-3 and TRBJ2-2; 8 bases match TRBD1. Per germline, CDR1 SGHTA and CDR2 FQGTGA. The CDR3 contains 15 residues. The V segment lost 5 bases and the J segment 3 bases; nucleotides outside the gene matches: 5. This CDR3 reads CASSPGTGDTGELFF. CDR3 in DNA: TGTGCCAGCAGCCCCGGGACAGGTGACACCGGGGAGCTGTTTTTT.

The CDR3 nucleotides are TGTGCCAGCAGTCGCCACGGGGGCACTGAAGCTTTCTTT. This sequence encodes CASSRHGGTEAFF. The chain recombines TRBV7-9 with TRBJ1-1, with a possible D match to TRBD1 (5 bases). The germline V gene has CDR1 SEHNR and CDR2 FQNEAQ (reference sequence). V gave up 6 bases and J gave up 4 bases, with 12 bases separating them. CDR3 size: 13 residues.

In its sample, this clone was seen a few times. The chain couples TRBV7-9 to TRBJ2-7, with D hard to call. CDR3 length: 16 residues. Trimming took 2 bases from V and 2 from J, leaving 16 bases between them. CDR1 and CDR2 from the germline V gene are SEHNR and FQNEAQ (reference sequence). The DNA for the CDR3 is TGTGCCAGCAGCTTATTAACCGGACGGACCACCTACGAGCAGTACTTC. Translating it yields CASSLLTGRTTYEQYF.

This clone occurred a few times. The chain recombines TRBV4-2 with TRBJ1-1; no firm D call. The CDR3 runs 13 residues. The V gene's germline CDR1 is LGHNA and CDR2 YNFKEQ. Trimming left V 1 base short and J 5 bases short, with 8 bases between. The CDR3 here is CASSQVWETEAFF. DNA for the CDR3: TGTGCCAGCAGCCAAGTGTGGGAAACTGAAGCTTTCTTT.

This rearrangement joins TRBV28 to TRBJ2-2; the match to TRBD1 covers 8 bases. J lost 6 bases, V lost 7 bases, and 16 bases had no gene match. From germline, CDR1 is MDHEN and CDR2 SYDVKM. The CDR3 loop spans 17 amino acids. The CDR3 region has the DNA TGTGCCAGCATGCCAGGGGGCGCTGTAATCAACTCCGGGGAGCTGTTTTTT. This encodes CASMPGGAVINSGELFF.

The genes are TRBV27 and TRBJ2-3, with 10 positions matching TRBD2. The trim removed 4 bases at V and 6 bases at J, leaving 4 bases unmatched. The CDR3 extends over 14 amino acids. Germline V lookup: CDR1 MNHEY, CDR2 SMNVEV (reference sequence). The CDR3 DNA reads TGTGCCAGCAGTTCGGTGGGACTAGCGGATACGCAGTATTTT. Protein: CASSSVGLADTQYF.

The chain joins TRBV19 to TRBJ1-5; tentative D call: TRBD1 (6 bases). CDR3 length: 14 amino acids. Germline-derived CDR1 and CDR2 are LNHDA and SQIVND (reference sequence). The V and J ends lost 7 bases and 2 bases respectively, with 12 bases between them. This CDR3 reads CASTIGGRNQPQHF. The CDR3 DNA follows: TGTGCCAGTACCATTGGGGGGCGCAATCAGCCCCAGCATTTT.

V gene TRBV5-3 combines with J gene TRBJ1-2; D remains ambiguous. TRBV5-3 is designated an ORF whose function remains uncertain. Deletions cut 0 bases from V and 4 bases from J, with 10 bases between. This CDR3 spans 14 amino acids. This chain's CDR3 is CARSLEKEGYGYTF. CDR3 nucleotide sequence: TGTGCCAGAAGCTTGGAGAAGGAAGGCTATGGCTACACCTTC.

The chain has TRBV13 and TRBJ2-3, with 8 bases that match TRBD1. Looked up from germline, CDR1 is PRHDT and CDR2 is FYEKMQ (reference sequence). CDR3 length: 15 amino acids. V lost 1 base to trimming and J lost 4 bases; unmatched junction nucleotides: 4. The CDR3 loop reads CASSLVRTGPDTQYF. In DNA form, the CDR3 reads TGTGCCAGCAGCTTAGTCAGGACAGGGCCAGATACGCAGTATTTT.

The chain carries TRBV19 and TRBJ1-6, with a possible D match to TRBD1 (5 bases). The CDR3 extends over 15 amino acids. CDR1 LNHDA and CDR2 SQIVND come from the germline V gene (reference sequence). V lost 1 base and J 5 bases, leaving 9 bases between the germline ends. The CDR3 nucleotides read TGTGCCAGTAGTATAGGAGGGGAGGATAATTCACCCCTCCACTTT. It is translated as CASSIGGEDNSPLHF.

The chain combines TRBV11-2 with TRBJ2-1; D is unresolved. The CDR3 runs 11 residues. The V end was cut by 2 bases, the J end by 14 bases, with 10 bases between. Germline V gives CDR1 SGHAT, CDR2 FQNNGV. In DNA, the CDR3 is TGTGCCAGCAGCTTAATGGGGTTGGAGTTCTTC. It yields the protein CASSLMGLEFF.

The genes are TRBV7-2 and TRBJ2-1; 14 bases line up with TRBD2. V was pared by 3 bases and J by 0 bases, with 7 bases of the junction left unmatched. This CDR3 comprises 19 residues. Germline assignment: CDR1 SGHTA and CDR2 FQGNSA. DNA of the CDR3: TGTGCCAGCAGCTTTCGACTAGCGGGGGGGTATCGCTCCTACAATGAGCAGTTCTTC. Amino acids: CASSFRLAGGYRSYNEQFF.

The chain employs TRBV11-2 and TRBJ1-4; TRBD1 is a possible D gene (5 bases). The CDR3 runs to 15 residues. Germline loops: CDR1 SGHAT, CDR2 FQNNGV. Between the trimmed V and J ends, which lost 0 bases and 7 bases, there was a span of 12 bases. CDR3 residues: CASSLDPGRGEKLFF. The CDR3 bases are TGTGCCAGCAGCTTAGATCCGGGGCGCGGTGAAAAACTGTTTTTT.

V usage is TRBV7-8 and J usage is TRBJ1-2; the match to TRBD1 covers 7 bases. Germline lookup yields CDR1 SGHVS and CDR2 FQNEAQ. The CDR3 totals 14 residues. Germline trimming cut 3 bases from V and 2 bases from J; bases unmatched to any gene: 3. CDR3 in amino acids: CASSLEDRNYGYTF. In nucleotides, the CDR3 is TGTGCCAGCAGCTTGGAGGACAGGAACTATGGCTACACCTTC.

This clone appeared a single time. The rearrangement links TRBV5-6 to TRBJ1-1; D perhaps matches TRBD1 (6 bases). This CDR3 is 13 amino acids long. Germline values: CDR1 SGHDT, CDR2 YYEEEE. Trimming removed 0 bases at V and 7 bases at J, with 10 bases between. In DNA, the CDR3 is TGTGCCAGCAGCTTGGTGGCAGGGGTTGAAGCTTTCTTT. This sequence encodes CASSLVAGVEAFF.